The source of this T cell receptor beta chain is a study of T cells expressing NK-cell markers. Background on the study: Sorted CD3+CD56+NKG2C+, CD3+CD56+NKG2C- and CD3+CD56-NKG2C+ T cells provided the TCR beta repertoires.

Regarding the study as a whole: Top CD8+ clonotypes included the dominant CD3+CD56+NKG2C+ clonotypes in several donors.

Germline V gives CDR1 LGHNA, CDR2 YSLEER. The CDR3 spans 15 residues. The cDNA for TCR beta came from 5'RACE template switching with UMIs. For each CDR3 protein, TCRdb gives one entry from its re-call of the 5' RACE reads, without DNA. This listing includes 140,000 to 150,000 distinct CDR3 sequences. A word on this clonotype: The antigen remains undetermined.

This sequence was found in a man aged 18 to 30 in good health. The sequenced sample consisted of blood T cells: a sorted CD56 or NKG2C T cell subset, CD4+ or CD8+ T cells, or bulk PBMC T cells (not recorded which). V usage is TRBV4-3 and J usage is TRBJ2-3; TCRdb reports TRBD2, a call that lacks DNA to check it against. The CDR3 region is CASSPGWRAGDTQYF.